Described below is a single T cell receptor beta chain sequence and its context. Antigen unknown. The entry originates in a study of T cell responses to AZD1222 COVID-19 vaccine. Study context: Timing groups of about 4 and about 12 weeks for second doses were pooled.

Sequenced by immunoSEQ multiplex PCR; TCRdb stores in-frame clones only, minus some. The profile shows 150,000 or so clones, roughly 90% of them singletons. Broader study findings: Donors were largely white British and mainly female; clonal diversity was possibly underestimated. A rise in Spike-specific TCR breadth and depth followed two AZD1222 doses.

In germline, CDR1 is PRHDT, CDR2 FYEKMQ (reference sequence). This CDR3 spans 14 amino acids. The V gene lost 5 bases and the J gene lost 1 base, with 11 bases spanning the gap. Sequencing used peripheral blood, obtained on day 0 of AZD1222 vaccination. V and J are TRBV13 and TRBJ2-5, with TRBD1 as a possible D gene (6 bases). The sequence was collected from an adult in good health. The CDR3 is CASSRRDTQETQYF. The DNA of the CDR3 is TGTGCCAGCAGCCGCCGGGACACCCAAGAGACCCAGTACTTC.